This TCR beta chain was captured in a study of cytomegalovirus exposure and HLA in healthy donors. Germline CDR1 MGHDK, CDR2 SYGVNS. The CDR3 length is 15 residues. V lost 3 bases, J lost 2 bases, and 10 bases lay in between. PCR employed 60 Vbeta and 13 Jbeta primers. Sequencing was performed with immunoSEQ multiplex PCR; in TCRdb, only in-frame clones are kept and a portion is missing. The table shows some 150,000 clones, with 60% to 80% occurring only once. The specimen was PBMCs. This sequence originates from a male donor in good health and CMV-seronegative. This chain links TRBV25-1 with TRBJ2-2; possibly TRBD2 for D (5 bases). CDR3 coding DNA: TGTGCCAGCAGTGATGGCGGGTCCAACACCGGGGAGCTGTTTTTT. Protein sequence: CASSDGGSNTGELFF.